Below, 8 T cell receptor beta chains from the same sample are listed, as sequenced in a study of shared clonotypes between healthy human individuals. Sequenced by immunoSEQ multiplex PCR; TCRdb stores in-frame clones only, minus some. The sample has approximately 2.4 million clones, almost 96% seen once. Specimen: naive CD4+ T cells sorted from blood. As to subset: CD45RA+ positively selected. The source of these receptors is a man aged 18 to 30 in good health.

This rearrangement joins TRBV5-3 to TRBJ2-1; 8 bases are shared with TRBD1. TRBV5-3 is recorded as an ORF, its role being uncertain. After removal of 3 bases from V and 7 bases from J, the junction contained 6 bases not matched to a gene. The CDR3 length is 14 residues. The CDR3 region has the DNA TGTGCCAGAAGCTCCGGGACAGGAAGAAATGAGCAGTTCTTC. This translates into CARSSGTGRNEQFF.

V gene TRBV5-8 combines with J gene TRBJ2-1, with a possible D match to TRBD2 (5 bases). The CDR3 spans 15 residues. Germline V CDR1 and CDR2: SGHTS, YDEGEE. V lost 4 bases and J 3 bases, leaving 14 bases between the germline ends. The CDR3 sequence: CASSLGVDGYNEQFF. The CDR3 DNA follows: TGTGCCAGCAGCCTGGGAGTAGATGGCTACAATGAGCAGTTCTTC.

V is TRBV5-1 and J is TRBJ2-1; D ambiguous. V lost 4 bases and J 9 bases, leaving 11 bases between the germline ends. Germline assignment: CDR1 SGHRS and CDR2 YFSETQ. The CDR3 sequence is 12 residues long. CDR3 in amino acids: CASSPQVGEQFF. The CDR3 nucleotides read TGCGCCAGCAGCCCTCAGGTGGGTGAGCAGTTCTTC.

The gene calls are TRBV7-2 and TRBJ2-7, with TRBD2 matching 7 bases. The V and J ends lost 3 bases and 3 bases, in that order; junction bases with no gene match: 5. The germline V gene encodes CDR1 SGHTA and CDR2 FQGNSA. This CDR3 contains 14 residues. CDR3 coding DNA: TGTGCCAGCAGCTTGCAGCGGGACCTCTACGAGCAGTACTTC. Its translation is CASSLQRDLYEQYF.

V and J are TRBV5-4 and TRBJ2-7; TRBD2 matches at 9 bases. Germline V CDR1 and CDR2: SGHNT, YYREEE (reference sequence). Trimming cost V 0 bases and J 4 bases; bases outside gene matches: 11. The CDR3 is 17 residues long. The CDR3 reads CASSLGSGRGIGYEQYF. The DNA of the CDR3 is TGTGCCAGCAGCTTGGGTAGCGGGAGAGGTATTGGTTACGAGCAGTACTTC.

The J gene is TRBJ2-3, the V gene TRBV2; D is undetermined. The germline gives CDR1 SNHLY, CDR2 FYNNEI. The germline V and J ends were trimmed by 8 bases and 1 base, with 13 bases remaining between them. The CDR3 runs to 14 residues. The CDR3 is CASLPSTRTDTQYF. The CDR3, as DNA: TGTGCCAGCCTCCCGAGCACCCGCACAGATACGCAGTATTTT.

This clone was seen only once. The CDR3 DNA follows: TGTGCCAGCAGCTTAGCTAGGGACAGGGGCTACTCACCCCTCCACTTT. Protein: CASSLARDRGYSPLHF. The chain is built from TRBV11-2 and TRBJ1-6; 10 bases are shared with TRBD1. Trimming removed 1 base from V and 10 bases from J; junction bases left unmatched: 7. The CDR3 loop spans 16 amino acids. The germline V gene has CDR1 SGHAT and CDR2 FQNNGV.

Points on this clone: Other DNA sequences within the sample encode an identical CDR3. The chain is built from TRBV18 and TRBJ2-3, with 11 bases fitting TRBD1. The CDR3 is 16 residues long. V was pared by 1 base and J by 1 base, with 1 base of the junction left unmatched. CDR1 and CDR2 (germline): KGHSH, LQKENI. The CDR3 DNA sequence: TGTGCCAGCTCACCACGGACAGGGGGCGGCACAGATACGCAGTATTTT. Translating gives CASSPRTGGGTDTQYF.